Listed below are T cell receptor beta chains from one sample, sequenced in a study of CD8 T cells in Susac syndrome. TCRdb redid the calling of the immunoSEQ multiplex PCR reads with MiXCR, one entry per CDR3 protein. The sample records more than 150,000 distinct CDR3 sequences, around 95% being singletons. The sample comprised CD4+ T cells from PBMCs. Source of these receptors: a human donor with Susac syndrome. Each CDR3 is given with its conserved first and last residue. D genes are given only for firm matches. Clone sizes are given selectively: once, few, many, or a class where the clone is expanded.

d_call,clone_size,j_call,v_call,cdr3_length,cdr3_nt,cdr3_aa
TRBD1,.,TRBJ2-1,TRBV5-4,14,TGTGCCAGCAGCTTGAGGGGGCCTGGAAATGAGCAGTTCTTC,CASSLRGPGNEQFF
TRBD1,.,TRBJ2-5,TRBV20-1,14,TGCAGTGCTATCCGGGACAGGGGCTTCGAGACCCAGTACTTC,CSAIRDRGFETQYF
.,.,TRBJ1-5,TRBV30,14,TGTGCCTGGAACGTAGGGCGTGGAAACCAGCCCCAGCATTTT,CAWNVGRGNQPQHF
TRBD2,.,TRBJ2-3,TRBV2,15,TGTGCCAGCAGTCAGGGACTAGGAAGCACAGATACGCAGTATTTT,CASSQGLGSTDTQYF
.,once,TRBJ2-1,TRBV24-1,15,TGTGCCACCAGTGATCCCGGGACCTCACGCGGTGAGCAGTTCTTC,CATSDPGTSRGEQFF
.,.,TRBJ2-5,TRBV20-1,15,TGCAGTGCTAAGCGTTCCCCTGGGGTCGGGGAGACCCAGTACTTC,CSAKRSPGVGETQYF
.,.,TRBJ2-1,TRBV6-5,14,TGTGCCAGCAGTTTAGAGGAGGGGTACAATGAGCAGTTCTTC,CASSLEEGYNEQFF
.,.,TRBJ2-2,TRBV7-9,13,TGTGCCAGCACCCCGGCGAACACCGGGGAGCTGTTTTTT,CASTPANTGELFF
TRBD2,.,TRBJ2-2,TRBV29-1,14,TGCAGCGTTGAGCCAATAGCGGGAGTCGGGGAGCTGTTTTTT,CSVEPIAGVGELFF
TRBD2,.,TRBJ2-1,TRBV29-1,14,TGCAGCGTCGTGGGACTAGCGGGAGTCAGGGAGCAGTTCTTC,CSVVGLAGVREQFF
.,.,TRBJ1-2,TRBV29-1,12,TGCAGCGGGACCGACGGCGAGAGGGGCTACACCTTC,CSGTDGERGYTF
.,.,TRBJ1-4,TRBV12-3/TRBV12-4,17,TGTGCCAGCAGTTCCCTGGGGTGGGGGGAGGGCAATGAAAAACTGTTTTTT,CASSSLGWGEGNEKLFF
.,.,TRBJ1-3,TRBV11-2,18,TGTGCCAGCAGCTTACGAGTTTCAGGGTCCTCGCCTGGAAACACCATATATTTT,CASSLRVSGSSPGNTIYF
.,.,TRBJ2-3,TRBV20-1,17,TGCAGTGCTAGAGAGGAGAGGGGCCAAGCCTGGTCAGATACGCAGTATTTT,CSAREERGQAWSDTQYF
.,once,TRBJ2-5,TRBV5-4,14,TGTGCCAGCAGCAAGGCGCTAATCGACGAGACCCAGTACTTC,CASSKALIDETQYF
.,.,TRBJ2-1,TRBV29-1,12,TGCAGCGTTGATGTAGGGCCGGGTGAGCAGTTCTTC,CSVDVGPGEQFF
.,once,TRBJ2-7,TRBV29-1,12,TGCAGCGTTGACGGACAGTCGGCCGAGCAGTACTTC,CSVDGQSAEQYF
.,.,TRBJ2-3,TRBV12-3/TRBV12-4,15,TGTGCCAGCAGAGCGAGGGCGGAGGTTTCGGATACGCAGTATTTT,CASRARAEVSDTQYF
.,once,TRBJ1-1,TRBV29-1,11,TGCAGCGTGGATACAGGGACGGTAGCTTTCTTT,CSVDTGTVAFF
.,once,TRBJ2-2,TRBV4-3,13,TGCGCCAGCAGCCAGAAGCGTCCCGGGGAGCTGTTTTTT,CASSQKRPGELFF
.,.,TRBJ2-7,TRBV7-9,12,TGTGCCAGCAGCACACAGGGCTACGAGCAGTACTTC,CASSTQGYEQYF
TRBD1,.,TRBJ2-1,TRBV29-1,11,TGCAGCGTTGTAGGGGGCCATGAGCAGTTCTTC,CSVVGGHEQFF
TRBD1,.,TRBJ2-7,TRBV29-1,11,TGCAGCGTCAGACAGGGCCACGAGCAGTACTTC,CSVRQGHEQYF
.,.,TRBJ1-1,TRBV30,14,TGTGCCTGGAGTTCGACCGGAAGGAGCACTGAAGCTTTCTTT,CAWSSTGRSTEAFF
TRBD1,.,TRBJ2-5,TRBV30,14,TGTGCCTGGAGATGGACAGGGATTGGGGAGACCCAGTACTTC,CAWRWTGIGETQYF
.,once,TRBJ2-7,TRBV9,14,TGTGCCAGCAGTATGGGGACGCAAGTCTACGAGCAGTACTTC,CASSMGTQVYEQYF
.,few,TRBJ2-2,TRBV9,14,TGTGCCAGCAGCGTAGTTTCAGGGGACGGGGAGCTGTTTTTT,CASSVVSGDGELFF
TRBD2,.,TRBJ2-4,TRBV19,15,TGTGCCAGTAGTATCGCGGGGGAGTGGCGAAACATTCAGTACTTC,CASSIAGEWRNIQYF
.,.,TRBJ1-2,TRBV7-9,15,TGTGCCAGCAGCCCCCCGACACTACACCGCTATGGCTACACCTTC,CASSPPTLHRYGYTF
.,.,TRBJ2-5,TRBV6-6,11,TGTGCCAGCAGTTACGAGGAGACCCAGTACTTC,CASSYEETQYF
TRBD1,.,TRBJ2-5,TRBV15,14,TGTGCCACCAGCGAAGGGACAGGGAGGGTGACCCAGTACTTC,CATSEGTGRVTQYF
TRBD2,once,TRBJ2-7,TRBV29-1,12,TGCAGCGCTAGCGGGAGGGAATACGAGCAGTACTTC,CSASGREYEQYF
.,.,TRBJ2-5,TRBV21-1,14,TGTGCCAGCAGCCGGACGGGACAGGGGAAGACCCAGTACTTC,CASSRTGQGKTQYF
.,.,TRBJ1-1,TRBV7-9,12,TGTGCCAGCAGCGGATGGACCTCTGAAGCTTTCTTT,CASSGWTSEAFF
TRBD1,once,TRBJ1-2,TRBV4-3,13,TGCGCCAGCAGCAGCACAGGGGTGCATGGCTACACCTTC,CASSSTGVHGYTF
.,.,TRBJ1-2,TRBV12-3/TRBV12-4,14,TGTGCCAGCAGTCCCCCGGTGGCCACCAGACGCTACACCTTC,CASSPPVATRRYTF
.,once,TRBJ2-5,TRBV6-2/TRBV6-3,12,TGTGCCAGCACTTTGTCGTATGGAACCCAGTACTTC,CASTLSYGTQYF
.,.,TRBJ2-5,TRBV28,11,TGTGCCAGCAGTTTGGGGGCCCCGCAGTACTTC,CASSLGAPQYF